The clone carrying this T cell receptor (beta chain) was observed a few times. No antigen is known for it. These data originate in a study of vaccination and CD4 T cells after COVID-19. Study-wide context: Convalescent donors: six male, four female; seven Caucasian, two Asian, one multiracial, two Hispanic. Cultures that served as controls received a CEFX pool, an HIV-1 Nef pool, or no peptide. Cellular stimulation was performed using overlapping spike peptides derived from SARS-CoV-2, HCoV-NL63, HCoV-OC43 and HCoV-229E.

Germline CDR1 reads SGHTA; CDR2 reads FQGNSA. The CDR3 is made up of 13 amino acids. V dropped 1 base and J dropped 13; count of bases not matched to a gene: 7. The study sequenced cultured CD4+ T cell DNA using the Oncomine TCR Beta short-read assay. TCRdb recomputed calls from the PCR reads with MiXCR, one row per CDR3 protein. The top ten hold around a fifth of the sample, which has 8,000 or so distinct CDR3 sequences, 20% to 25% seen once. The treatment denotes: approximately nine-day PBMC culture with coronavirus spike peptide pools or control peptides (ViraFEST assay). The receptor's source is a human donor who had recovered from COVID-19. Sequencing was performed on CD4+ T cells from blood, cultured in vitro, taken after SARS-CoV-2 vaccination. The chain joins TRBV7-2 to TRBJ2-1; 7 nucleotides match TRBD2. CDR3 in amino acids: CASSLERGGFQFF. For the CDR3, the DNA is TGTGCCAGCAGCTTAGAACGGGGAGGGTTCCAGTTCTTC.